The present T cell receptor (beta chain) was sequenced within a study of beta chain features in type 1 diabetes. Trimming took 5 bases from V and 5 from J, leaving 10 bases between them. In germline, CDR1 is MNHEY, CDR2 SVGAGI. The CDR3 consists of 13 residues. The whole isolated RNA underwent reverse transcription, so sequencing captured expressed TCRB transcripts. Sequenced by immunoSEQ multiplex PCR; TCRdb stores in-frame clones only, minus some. The table has about 620,000 clones, less than 20% seen once. There are a few counts of this clone. Its target is not known. Study-wide results and limits: Relative to healthy donors, patients appeared to have naive, central memory and Treg TCRB repertoires that were more similar. In all four CD4+ subsets, TCRB CDR3 length was significantly, moderately reduced in type 1 diabetes.

The rearrangement joins TRBV6-5 to TRBJ2-1; D ambiguous. The origin of this receptor is a man aged 18-30 years in good health. Sequencing was carried out using naive CD4+ T cells from blood. CDR3 sequence: CASSKRVHNEQFF. The CDR3 region has the DNA TGTGCCAGCAGTAAGCGTGTACACAATGAGCAGTTCTTC.